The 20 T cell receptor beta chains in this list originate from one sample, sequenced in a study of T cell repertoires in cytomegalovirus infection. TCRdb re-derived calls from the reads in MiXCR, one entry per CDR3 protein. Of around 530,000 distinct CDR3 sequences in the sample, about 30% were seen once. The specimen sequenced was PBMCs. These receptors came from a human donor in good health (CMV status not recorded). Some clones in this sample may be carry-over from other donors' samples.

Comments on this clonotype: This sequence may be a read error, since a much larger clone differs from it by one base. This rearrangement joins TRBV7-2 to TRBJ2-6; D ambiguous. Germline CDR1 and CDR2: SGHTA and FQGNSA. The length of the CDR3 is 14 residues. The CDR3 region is CASNLTSGANVLTF. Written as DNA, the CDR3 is TGTGCCAGCAACTTAACCTCCGGGGCCAACGTCCTGACTTTC.

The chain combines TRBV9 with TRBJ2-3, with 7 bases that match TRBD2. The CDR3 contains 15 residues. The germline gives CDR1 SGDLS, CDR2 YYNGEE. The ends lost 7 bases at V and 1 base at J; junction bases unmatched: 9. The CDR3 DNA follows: TGTGCCAGCGGGGCCGGGGGGAGTCGCACAGATACGCAGTATTTT. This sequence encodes CASGAGGSRTDTQYF.

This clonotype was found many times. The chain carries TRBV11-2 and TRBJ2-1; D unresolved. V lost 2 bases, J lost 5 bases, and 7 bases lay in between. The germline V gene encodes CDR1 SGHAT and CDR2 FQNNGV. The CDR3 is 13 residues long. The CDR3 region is CASSLLGNNEQFF. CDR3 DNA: TGTGCCAGCAGCTTACTGGGGAACAATGAGCAGTTCTTC.

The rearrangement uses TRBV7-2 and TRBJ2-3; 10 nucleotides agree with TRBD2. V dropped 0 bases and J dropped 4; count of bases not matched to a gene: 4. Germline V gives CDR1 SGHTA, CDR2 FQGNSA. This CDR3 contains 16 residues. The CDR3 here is CASSLAGAGGADTQYF. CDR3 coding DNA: TGTGCCAGCAGCTTAGCGGGAGCGGGAGGGGCAGATACGCAGTATTTT. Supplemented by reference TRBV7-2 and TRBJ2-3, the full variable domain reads GAGVSQSPSNKVTEKGKDVELRCDPISGHTALYWYRQSLGQGLEFLIYFQGNSAPDKSGLPSDRFSAERTGGSVSTLTIQRTQQEDSAVYLCASSLAGAGGADTQYFGPGTRLTVL.

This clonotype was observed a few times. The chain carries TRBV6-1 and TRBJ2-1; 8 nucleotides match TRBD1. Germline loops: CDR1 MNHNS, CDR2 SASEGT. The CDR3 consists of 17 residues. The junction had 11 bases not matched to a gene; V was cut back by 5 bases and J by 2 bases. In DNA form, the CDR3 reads TGTGCCAGCAGTTCCCCAGACAGGGGCGCGCCCTACAATGAGCAGTTCTTC. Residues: CASSSPDRGAPYNEQFF.

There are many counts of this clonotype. The CDR3 here is CASSLRSVGEQFF. DNA for the CDR3: TGTGCCAGCAGCTTAAGGTCGGTCGGTGAGCAGTTCTTC. The chain is built from TRBV7-9 and TRBJ2-1, with no clear D. Deletions cut 2 bases from V and 9 bases from J, with 11 bases between. The CDR3 spans 13 residues. CDR1 is SEHNR, CDR2 FQNEAQ, per germline (reference sequence).

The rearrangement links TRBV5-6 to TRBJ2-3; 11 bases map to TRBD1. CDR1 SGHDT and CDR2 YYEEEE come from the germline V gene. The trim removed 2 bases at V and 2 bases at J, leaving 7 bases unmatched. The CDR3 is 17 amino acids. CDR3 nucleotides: TGTGCCAGCAGCTTAACAGGACAGGGGGCTTACACAGATACGCAGTATTTT. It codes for CASSLTGQGAYTDTQYF.

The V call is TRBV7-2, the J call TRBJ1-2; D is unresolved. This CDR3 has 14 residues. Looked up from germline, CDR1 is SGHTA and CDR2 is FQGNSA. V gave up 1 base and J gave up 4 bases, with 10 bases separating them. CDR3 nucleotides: TGTGCCAGCAGCTTAGATCCGGTCGCCTATGGCTACACCTTC. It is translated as CASSLDPVAYGYTF.

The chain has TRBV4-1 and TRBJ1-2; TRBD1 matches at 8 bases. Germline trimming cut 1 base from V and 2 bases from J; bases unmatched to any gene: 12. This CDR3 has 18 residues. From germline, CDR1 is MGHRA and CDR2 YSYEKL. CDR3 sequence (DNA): TGCGCCAGCAGCCAAGCAGGGGGCCCGGGCCGCATCAACTATGGCTACACCTTC. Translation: CASSQAGGPGRINYGYTF.

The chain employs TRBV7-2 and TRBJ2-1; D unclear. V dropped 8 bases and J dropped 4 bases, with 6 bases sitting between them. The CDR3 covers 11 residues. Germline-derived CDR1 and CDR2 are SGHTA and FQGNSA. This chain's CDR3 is CASGMYNEQFF. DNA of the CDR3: TGTGCCAGCGGGATGTACAATGAGCAGTTCTTC.

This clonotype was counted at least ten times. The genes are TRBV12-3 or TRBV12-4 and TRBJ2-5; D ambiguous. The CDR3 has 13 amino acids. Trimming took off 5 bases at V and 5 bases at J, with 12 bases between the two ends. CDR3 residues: CASSRNRWETQYF. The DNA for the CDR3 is TGTGCCAGCAGTCGTAATCGTTGGGAGACCCAGTACTTC.

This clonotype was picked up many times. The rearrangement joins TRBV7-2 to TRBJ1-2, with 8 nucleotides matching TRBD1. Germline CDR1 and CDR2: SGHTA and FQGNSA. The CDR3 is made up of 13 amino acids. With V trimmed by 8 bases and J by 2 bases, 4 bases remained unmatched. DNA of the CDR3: TGTGCCAGCGGGGACAGGATAAACTATGGCTACACCTTC. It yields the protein CASGDRINYGYTF.

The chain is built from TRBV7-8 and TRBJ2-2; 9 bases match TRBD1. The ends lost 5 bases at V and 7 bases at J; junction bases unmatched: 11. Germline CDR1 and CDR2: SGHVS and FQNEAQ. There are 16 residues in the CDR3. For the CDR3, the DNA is TGTGCCAGCAGCGCGCCGACAGGGGGTTCGATCGGGGAGCTGTTTTTT. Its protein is CASSAPTGGSIGELFF.

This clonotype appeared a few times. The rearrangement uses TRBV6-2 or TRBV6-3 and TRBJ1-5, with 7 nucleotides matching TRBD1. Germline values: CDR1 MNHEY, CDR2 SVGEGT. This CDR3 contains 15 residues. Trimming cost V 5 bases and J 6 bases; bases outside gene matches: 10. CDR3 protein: CASSTRDSPSQPQHF. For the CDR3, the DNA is TGTGCCAGCAGTACCCGGGACAGTCCAAGTCAGCCCCAGCATTTT.

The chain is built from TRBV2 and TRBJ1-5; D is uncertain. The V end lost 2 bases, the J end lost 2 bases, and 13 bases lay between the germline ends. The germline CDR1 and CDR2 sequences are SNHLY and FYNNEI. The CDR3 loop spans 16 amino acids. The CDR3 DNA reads TGTGCCAGCAGTGAAAGGGCCCTGTGGGGCAATCAGCCCCAGCATTTT. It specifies CASSERALWGNQPQHF.

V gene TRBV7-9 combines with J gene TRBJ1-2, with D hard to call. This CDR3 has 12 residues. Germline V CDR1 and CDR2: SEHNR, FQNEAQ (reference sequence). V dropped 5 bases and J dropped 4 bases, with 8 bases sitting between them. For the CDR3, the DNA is TGTGCCAGCAGCGTCGACGGCTATGGCTACACCTTC. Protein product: CASSVDGYGYTF.

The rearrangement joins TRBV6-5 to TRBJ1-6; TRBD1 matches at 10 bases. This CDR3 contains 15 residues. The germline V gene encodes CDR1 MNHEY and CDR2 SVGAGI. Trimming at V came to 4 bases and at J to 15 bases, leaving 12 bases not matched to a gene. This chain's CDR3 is CASSSIDRGPPSLHF. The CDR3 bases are TGTGCCAGCAGTTCGATCGACAGGGGGCCCCCGAGCCTCCACTTT.

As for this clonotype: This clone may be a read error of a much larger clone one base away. The CDR3 reads CVSSLTGGYEQYF. CDR3 nucleotide sequence: TGTGTCAGCAGCTTAACCGGTGGCTACGAGCAGTACTTC. This sequence joins TRBV7-3 and TRBJ2-7; D gene unclear. Germline loops: CDR1 SGHTA, CDR2 FQGTGA. The CDR3 contains 13 residues.

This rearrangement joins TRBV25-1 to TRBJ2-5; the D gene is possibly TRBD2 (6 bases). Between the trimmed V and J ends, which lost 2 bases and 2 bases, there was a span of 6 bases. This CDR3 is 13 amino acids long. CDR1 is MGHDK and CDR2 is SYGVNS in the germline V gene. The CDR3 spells CASSEAGQETQYF. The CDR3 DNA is TGTGCCAGCAGTGAAGCGGGGCAAGAGACCCAGTACTTC.

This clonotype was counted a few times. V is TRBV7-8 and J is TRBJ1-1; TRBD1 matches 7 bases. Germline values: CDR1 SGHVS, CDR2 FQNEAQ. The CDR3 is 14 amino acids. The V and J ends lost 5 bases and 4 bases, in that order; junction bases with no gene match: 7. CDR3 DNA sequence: TGTGCCAGCAGCACACTACAGGGGTCCACTGAAGCTTTCTTT. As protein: CASSTLQGSTEAFF.